This entry features one TCR beta chain sequence. This sample is drawn from a study of blood T cells in healthy people across ages. The CDR3 is 15 amino acids. Germline-derived CDR1 and CDR2 are LGHDT and YNNKEL (reference sequence). Trimming pared 0 bases from V and 5 bases from J, leaving 13 bases between. A second PCR of about 7 to 12 cycles used a sample-barcoded 5' primer and a J-beta primer mix. TCRdb reprocessed the 5' RACE reads via MiXCR and lists one record per CDR3 protein. The table lists approximately 800,000 distinct CDR3 sequences, nearly 60% of them singletons. Sequencing used blood. This TCR came from a man aged 30 to 45 in good health. The rearrangement joins TRBV3-1 to TRBJ2-5; D call uncertain. The CDR3 DNA sequence: TGTGCCAGCAGCCAAGACAAGGGTTCCAGTGAGACCCAGTACTTC. It specifies CASSQDKGSSETQYF.